This T cell receptor beta chain emerged from a study of blood T cell repertoires in COVID-19. Study information: Donors in the United States, Italy and Spain gave samples during acute or convalescent COVID-19. Sample material is recorded as cDNA or gDNA derived from T cells, B-cell-depleted T cells, or PBMCs.

TCRdb keeps only in-frame clones here, not all; method: immunoSEQ multiplex PCR. Found here are around 300,000 clones, 89% of them singletons; the top ten hold around 2.1%. This receptor was identified in a man between 50 and 59 years old with acute or convalescent COVID-19. Sequenced: peripheral blood.

In DNA form, the CDR3 reads TGTGCCAGCAGTTACTCAGCGGGGGGAGTGGGTGAGCAGTTCTTC. This codes for CASSYSAGGVGEQFF. The chain uses TRBV6-5 and TRBJ2-1; 9 nucleotides agree with TRBD2. Germline lookup yields CDR1 MNHEY and CDR2 SVGAGI. The V gene end was trimmed by 0 bases and the J gene end by 9 bases; junction bases not matched to a gene: 6. The CDR3 contains 15 residues.